These 14 T cell receptor beta chains share one sample of origin, sequenced in a study of blood T cell repertoires in COVID-19. TCRdb keeps only in-frame clones here, not all; method: immunoSEQ multiplex PCR. The sample has about 33,000 clones, roughly 88% seen once; the top ten hold 2% to 2.5%. Sequences were obtained from peripheral blood. Every receptor here comes from a human donor in a cohort sampled during active COVID-19.

The genes are TRBV27 and TRBJ2-5; D may be TRBD1 (5 bases). V lost 3 bases and J lost 1, with 9 bases in between. The CDR3 has 14 residues. Germline lookup yields CDR1 MNHEY and CDR2 SMNVEV (reference sequence). CDR3 nucleotides: TGTGCCAGCAGTTTTACAGGCCCCCAAGAGACCCAGTACTTC. Translating gives CASSFTGPQETQYF.

The CDR3, as DNA: TGTGCCAGCAGCAGGACGAACACCGGGGAGCTGTTTTTT. Translating gives CASSRTNTGELFF. V and J are TRBV12-3 or TRBV12-4 and TRBJ2-2, with D hard to call. CDR3 length: 13 amino acids. The V end lost 6 bases, the J end lost 0 bases, and 5 bases lay between the germline ends.

The chain recombines TRBV5-4 with TRBJ2-5; the D gene is possibly TRBD1 (6 bases). V gave up 5 bases and J gave up 0 bases, with 17 bases separating them. Germline loops: CDR1 SGHNT, CDR2 YYREEE (reference sequence). This CDR3 is 16 amino acids long. This CDR3 reads CASRPTSRGDQETQYF. The CDR3 DNA is TGTGCCAGCAGACCTACCTCCAGGGGCGACCAAGAGACCCAGTACTTC.

This clone was observed a handful of times. The rearrangement links TRBV10-3 to TRBJ2-7, with a tentative D call TRBD1 (6 bases). This CDR3 is built from 10 residues. V shed 11 bases and J shed 3 bases, with 8 bases lying between them. CDR1 and CDR2 (germline): ENHRY, SYGVKD. The CDR3 here is CASGDYEQYF. The CDR3 DNA reads TGTGCCTCAGGGGACTACGAGCAGTACTTC.

The chain couples TRBV13 to TRBJ2-1; 11 bases match TRBD2. Losses at the gene ends were 0 bases for V and 7 bases for J; bases not matched to a gene: 5. CDR1 is PRHDT, CDR2 FYEKMQ, per germline (reference sequence). The CDR3 is 16 residues long. CDR3 coding DNA: TGTGCCAGCAGCTTAGGTAGCGGGGGGGCCTTAAATGAGCAGTTCTTC. It yields the protein CASSLGSGGALNEQFF.

The chain links TRBV9 to TRBJ2-3, with 10 bases identical to TRBD2. Germline CDR1 SGDLS, CDR2 YYNGEE. V lost 4 bases, J lost 6 bases, and 8 bases stayed unmatched. The CDR3 runs to 15 residues. CDR3 residues: CASSFGLAGADTQYF. CDR3 coding DNA: TGTGCCAGCAGCTTCGGCCTAGCGGGGGCGGATACGCAGTATTTT.

The rearrangement links TRBV28 to TRBJ2-1; 9 bases are a match to TRBD2. In germline, CDR1 is MDHEN, CDR2 SYDVKM. CDR3 size: 17 residues. V dropped 4 bases and J dropped 0; count of bases not matched to a gene: 7. The CDR3 DNA is TGTGCCAGCAGTTCCCTAGCGGGGCTGATCTCCTACAATGAGCAGTTCTTC. This gives the protein CASSSLAGLISYNEQFF.

The chain links TRBV10-3 to TRBJ1-2; D call uncertain. The CDR3 runs 15 residues. V was pared by 0 bases and J by 4 bases, with 12 bases between. Germline V gene data show CDR1 as ENHRY and CDR2 as SYGVKD. CDR3 in DNA: TGTGCCATCAGTGAGTCGAGCGGGCTCGGCTATGGCTACACCTTC. Translation gives CAISESSGLGYGYTF.

The chain has TRBV28 and TRBJ2-3, with TRBD2 matching over 8 bases. CDR1 is MDHEN and CDR2 is SYDVKM in the germline V gene. CDR3 length equals 18 residues. Trimming cost V 6 bases and J 0 bases; bases outside gene matches: 14. DNA for the CDR3: TGTGCCAGCAGCCCACCCCGGCTAGCGGGTCATAGCACAGATACGCAGTATTTT. It yields the protein CASSPPRLAGHSTDTQYF.

The chain joins TRBV5-1 to TRBJ1-4, with D perhaps TRBD1 (5 bases). The CDR3 runs to 16 residues. CDR1 is SGHRS, CDR2 YFSETQ, per germline. The V end lost 8 bases, the J end lost 0 bases, and 17 bases lay between the germline ends. CDR3 nucleotide sequence: TGCGCCAGTACGGGAGGCGTCAGGGCAACTAATGAAAAACTGTTTTTT. This codes for CASTGGVRATNEKLFF.

The gene calls are TRBV25-1 and TRBJ1-2; D is uncertain. CDR3 length equals 12 residues. The germline V gene encodes CDR1 MGHDK and CDR2 SYGVNS. The V end lost 2 bases, the J end lost 5 bases, and 6 bases lay between the germline ends. The CDR3 protein is CASSEGGYGYTF. Here the CDR3 DNA reads TGTGCCAGCAGTGAAGGAGGGTATGGCTACACCTTC.

This clone was found once. The chain links TRBV2 to TRBJ2-7; no reliable D call. This CDR3 spans 12 amino acids. V was clipped by 4 bases and J by 3 bases, with 7 bases between them. Germline V gene data show CDR1 as SNHLY and CDR2 as FYNNEI. The CDR3 is CASSGVIYEQYF. CDR3 DNA sequence: TGTGCCAGCAGTGGTGTTATCTACGAGCAGTACTTC.

V and J are TRBV6-2 or TRBV6-3 and TRBJ2-2; TRBD2 agrees at 12 bases. Germline V gives CDR1 MNHEY, CDR2 SVGEGT. The CDR3 sequence is 20 residues long. Germline trimming cut 2 bases from V and 0 bases from J; bases unmatched to any gene: 10. In nucleotides, the CDR3 is TGTGCCAGCAGTTACCCTTATCGGACTAGCGGGGACGCGAACACCGGGGAGCTGTTTTTT. Protein: CASSYPYRTSGDANTGELFF.

The rearrangement joins TRBV10-3 to TRBJ2-5; 10 nucleotides match TRBD2. Germline V gives CDR1 ENHRY, CDR2 SYGVKD. This CDR3 contains 16 residues. J was trimmed by 5 bases and V by 0 bases; bases with no gene match: 6. The CDR3 nucleotides are TGTGCCATCAGTGAGTCTAGGACTAGCGGAACGGAGACCCAGTACTTC. It encodes CAISESRTSGTETQYF.